These 2 T cell receptor beta chains were all obtained from the same sample, sequenced in a study of tumor and adjacent non-tumor tissue in lung cancer. The library came from three nested PCR rounds adapted from ARM-PCR protocols. TCRdb itself ran the multiplex PCR reads through MiXCR, one entry per CDR3 protein. The repertoire holds 80,000 to 100,000 distinct CDR3 sequences, with about 80% as singletons. The template was RNA from unsorted bulk tissue. This non-tumor lung sample came from over 3 cm beyond the tumor edge. Sequencing input: distant non-tumor lung tissue. These receptor sequences come from a man in his 60s with small cell lung cancer.

On this clonotype: As the CDR3 is not closed by the conserved phenylalanine or tryptophan, this likely results from a read error. The DNA is left out, because the CDR3 cannot be placed on it with certainty; the CDR3 is given as TCRdb lists it. The gene calls are TRBV6-1 and TRBJ2-1; no DNA check was done on the table's D call, TRBD2. The germline CDR1 and CDR2 sequences are MNHNS and SASEGT. The CDR3 is 17 residues long, ends included. The CDR3 reads CASLPIAGAPSYNEEFS.

Comments on this clonotype: The junction shows a germline mismatch at one end, possibly a read error. The rearrangement links TRBV11-2 to TRBJ2-7; D is perhaps TRBD1 or TRBD2 (5 bases each). Germline CDR1 SGHAT, CDR2 FQNNGV. This CDR3 is 14 amino acids long. This CDR3 is CTSSSDPGPYEQYF. In DNA form, the CDR3 reads TGTACCAGCAGCTCAGACCCGGGACCCTACGAGCAGTACTTC.